A single sample is the source of the 32 T cell receptor beta chains below, sequenced in a study of blood T cell repertoires in COVID-19. Sequenced by immunoSEQ multiplex PCR; TCRdb stores in-frame clones only, minus some. This table has over 95,000 clones, around 84% appearing once. Sequencing was done on a sample of peripheral blood. Source of these receptors: a man in his forties with acute or convalescent COVID-19.

This clone came up a few times. The chain is built from TRBV27 and TRBJ1-6, with D tentatively TRBD1 (5 bases). This CDR3 has 13 residues. Germline-derived CDR1 and CDR2 are MNHEY and SMNVEV (reference sequence). V lost 7 bases and J lost 7, with 11 bases in between. The CDR3 region is CASMGGWNSPLHF. The CDR3 DNA is TGTGCCAGCATGGGGGGGTGGAATTCACCCCTCCACTTT.

V gene TRBV7-9 combines with J gene TRBJ2-2; the D gene is possibly TRBD1 (6 bases). The germline CDR1 and CDR2 sequences are SEHNR and FQNEAQ (reference sequence). Trimming left V 5 bases short and J 0 bases short, with 10 bases between. The CDR3 sequence is 15 residues long. DNA of the CDR3: TGTGCCAGCAGCCTGACAGGCCCGAACACCGGGGAGCTGTTTTTT. Its translation is CASSLTGPNTGELFF.

This chain uses TRBV7-9 with TRBJ1-1; D uncertain. The CDR3 contains 13 residues. CDR1 is SEHNR, CDR2 FQNEAQ, per germline (reference sequence). V was clipped by 3 bases and J by 4 bases, with 9 bases between them. The CDR3, as DNA: TGTGCCAGCAGCTTTAGGGAGCCCACTGAAGCTTTCTTT. Encoded protein: CASSFREPTEAFF.

J is TRBJ1-6 and V is TRBV2, with 7 bases matching TRBD1. Germline V gives CDR1 SNHLY, CDR2 FYNNEI. V dropped 7 bases and J dropped 8; count of bases not matched to a gene: 5. There are 13 residues in the CDR3. The CDR3 DNA follows: TGTGCCAGCACACAGGGGCGTTATTCACCCCTCCACTTT. This translates into CASTQGRYSPLHF. The full variable domain, rest sourced from reference TRBV2 and TRBJ1-6, is EPEVTQTPSHQVTQMGQEVILRCVPISNHLYFYWYRQILGQKVEFLVSFYNNEISEKSEIFDDQFSVERPDGSNFTLKIRSTKLEDSAMYFCASTQGRYSPLHFGNGTRLTVT.

The CDR3: CASSSLLTGGVNGYTF. As DNA, the CDR3 is TGTGCCAGTAGTTCCCTACTAACAGGGGGCGTGAATGGCTACACCTTC. The chain joins TRBV19 to TRBJ1-2; 9 bases align to TRBD1. The CDR3 consists of 16 residues. Losses at the gene ends were 5 bases for V and 6 bases for J; bases not matched to a gene: 13. Per germline, CDR1 LNHDA and CDR2 SQIVND (reference sequence). Using reference TRBV19 and TRBJ1-2 for the parts outside the CDR3, the full variable domain is DGGITQSPKYLFRKEGQNVTLSCEQNLNHDAMYWYRQDPGQGLRLIYYSQIVNDFQKGDIAEGYSVSREKKESFPLTVTSAQKNPTAFYLCASSSLLTGGVNGYTFGSGTRLTVV.

The chain recombines TRBV4-3 with TRBJ2-7, with 11 positions matching TRBD2. The trim removed 2 bases at V and 0 bases at J, leaving 9 bases unmatched. Germline CDR1 reads LGHNA; CDR2 reads YSLEER. The CDR3 spans 18 residues. DNA for the CDR3: TGCGCCAGCAGCCAACGGCTAGCGGGGGGCGTTAGCTCCTACGAGCAGTACTTC. This encodes CASSQRLAGGVSSYEQYF.

CDR3 nucleotide sequence: TGTGCCAGCAGCTCCCAACCTAGCGACGAGCAGTACTTC. It translates to CASSSQPSDEQYF. The chain employs TRBV7-3 and TRBJ2-7; perhaps TRBD2 as D (6 bases). The CDR3 covers 13 residues. CDR1 SGHTA and CDR2 FQGTGA come from the germline V gene. Trimming shortened V by 4 bases and J by 5 bases, and 12 bases separated the two germline ends.

This chain uses TRBV5-8 with TRBJ2-1; maybe TRBD2 (5 bases). The CDR3 covers 15 residues. Trimming took 4 bases from V and 0 from J, leaving 11 bases between them. CDR1 and CDR2 (germline): SGHTS, YDEGEE. In DNA form, the CDR3 reads TGTGCCAGCAGCCAGGACGGAGGCTCCTACAATGAGCAGTTCTTC. It translates to CASSQDGGSYNEQFF. Combining the CDR3 with reference TRBV5-8 and TRBJ2-1 gives the whole variable domain EAGVTQSPTHLIKTRGQQATLRCSPISGHTSVYWYQQALGLGLQFLLWYDEGEERNRGNFPPRFSGRQFPNYSSELNVNALELEDSALYLCASSQDGGSYNEQFFGPGTRLTVL.

This rearrangement joins TRBV1 to TRBJ2-7; the listed D gene, TRBD2, was not tested against the DNA. TRBV1 is recorded as a pseudogene. This CDR3 has 15 amino acids. CDR3 residues: CTSSQLAGGAYEQYF. The CDR3 bases are TGCACCAGCAGCCAGCTAGCGGGGGGAGCCTACGAGCAGTACTTC.

This rearrangement joins TRBV6-2 or TRBV6-3 to TRBJ1-5, with D perhaps matching TRBD1 (5 bases). This CDR3 comprises 16 residues. In germline, CDR1 is MNHEY, CDR2 SVGEGT. Trimming stripped 0 bases from V and 3 bases from J, with 12 bases between. CDR3 residues: CASSYSGQGPNQPQHF. CDR3 in DNA: TGTGCCAGCAGTTACTCCGGCCAGGGCCCCAATCAGCCCCAGCATTTT.

The table lists this clone with a few counts. The chain uses TRBV3-1 (or the pseudogene TRBV3-2) and TRBJ1-2; TRBD1 aligns across 7 bases. CDR1 and CDR2 (germline): LGHDT, YNNKEL (reference sequence). This CDR3 contains 17 residues. The V and J ends lost 1 base and 8 bases, in that order; junction bases with no gene match: 16. The CDR3 loop reads CASSQGRLTGRRGGYTF. For the CDR3, the DNA is TGTGCCAGCAGCCAAGGTCGGCTGACAGGGAGGAGGGGAGGCTACACCTTC.

This rearrangement joins TRBV2 to TRBJ1-4; D unresolved. The germline V and J ends were trimmed by 3 bases and 7 bases, with 9 bases remaining between them. This CDR3 is built from 13 residues. CDR1 is SNHLY, CDR2 FYNNEI, per germline. CDR3 sequence: CASSDRFFEKLFF. The CDR3 DNA reads as TGTGCCAGCAGTGACAGGTTCTTTGAAAAACTGTTTTTT.

This sequence joins TRBV7-9 and TRBJ2-1; D call uncertain. CDR1 is SEHNR, CDR2 FQNEAQ, per germline (reference sequence). Trimming took off 10 bases at V and 5 bases at J, with 9 bases between the two ends. The CDR3 has 11 amino acids. DNA for the CDR3: TGTGCCACCAGACGAGACAATGAGCAGTTCTTC. Translating gives CATRRDNEQFF.

The chain couples TRBV18 to TRBJ1-1, with D possibly TRBD1 on 5 matching bases. The CDR3 contains 15 residues. Trimming pared 2 bases from V and 5 bases from J, leaving 15 bases between. Germline lookup yields CDR1 KGHSH and CDR2 LQKENI. CDR3: CASSPFTGRETEAFF. The CDR3 coding sequence is TGTGCCAGCTCACCATTTACAGGCAGAGAAACTGAAGCTTTCTTT.

The gene calls are TRBV7-9 and TRBJ2-2; 14 bases match TRBD2. CDR1 is SEHNR, CDR2 FQNEAQ, per germline (reference sequence). The CDR3 consists of 16 residues. V dropped 5 bases and J dropped 3; count of bases not matched to a gene: 2. The CDR3 protein is CASSQTSGGDTGELFF. The DNA of the CDR3 is TGTGCCAGCAGCCAGACTAGCGGGGGGGACACCGGGGAGCTGTTTTTT. The whole variable domain, remainder taken from reference TRBV7-9 and TRBJ2-2, is DTGVSQNPRHKITKRGQNVTFRCDPISEHNRLYWYRQTLGQGPEFLTYFQNEAQLEKSRLLSDRFSAERPKGSFSTLEIQRTEQGDSAMYLCASSQTSGGDTGELFFGEGSRLTVL.

Here the CDR3 DNA reads TGTGCCAGCAGCGAAGGGACAGGGGCCTACGAGCAGTACTTC. The encoded protein is CASSEGTGAYEQYF. The J gene is TRBJ2-7, the V gene TRBV9, with 10 positions matching TRBD1. Per the germline V gene, CDR1 is SGDLS and CDR2 is YYNGEE. The CDR3 extends over 14 amino acids. The V segment lost 3 bases and the J segment 2 bases; nucleotides outside the gene matches: 2.

The chain couples TRBV9 to TRBJ2-3; tentatively, D is TRBD2 (7 bases). The CDR3 consists of 18 residues. Trimming cost V 0 bases and J 2 bases, with 19 bases left between them. Germline V gene data show CDR1 as SGDLS and CDR2 as YYNGEE. The CDR3 region has the DNA TGTGCCAGCAGCGTAGAAGGGGCGGGCGGGGGACACACAGATACGCAGTATTTT. Translation gives CASSVEGAGGGHTDTQYF.

V usage is TRBV18 and J usage is TRBJ2-1, with 8 bases aligning to TRBD2. The CDR3 covers 16 residues. J lost 5 bases, V lost 5 bases, and 11 bases had no gene match. Germline values: CDR1 KGHSH, CDR2 LQKENI. The CDR3 region has the DNA TGTGCCAGCTCATCTCAGGCCAGCGGGAGTAACAATGAGCAGTTCTTC. Residues: CASSSQASGSNNEQFF.

V and J are TRBV5-1 and TRBJ2-2, with 7 bases aligning to TRBD2. Unmatched junction bases numbered 4, after V lost 2 bases and J lost 0 bases. This CDR3 comprises 16 residues. The germline V gene has CDR1 SGHRS and CDR2 YFSETQ. The CDR3 sequence: CASSFDGGTNTGELFF. The CDR3 nucleotides are TGCGCCAGCAGCTTCGACGGGGGGACGAACACCGGGGAGCTGTTTTTT.

V and J are TRBV5-1 and TRBJ2-3, with D possibly matching TRBD1 (5 bases). This CDR3 contains 14 residues. The V gene lost 2 bases and the J gene lost 1 base, with 8 bases spanning the gap. Looked up from germline, CDR1 is SGHRS and CDR2 is YFSETQ. The CDR3 DNA reads as TGCGCCAGCAGCTTAGGGGTAGGCACAGATACGCAGTATTTT. Protein product: CASSLGVGTDTQYF.

This chain links TRBV30 with TRBJ2-1, with D perhaps matching TRBD2 (6 bases). The CDR3 spans 13 residues. V shed 2 bases and J shed 3 bases, with 8 bases lying between them. The germline V gene has CDR1 GTSNPN and CDR2 SVGIG (reference sequence). The CDR3: CAWSSTSYNEQFF. Written as DNA, the CDR3 is TGTGCCTGGAGTTCGACTAGCTACAATGAGCAGTTCTTC. The full variable domain, rest sourced from reference TRBV30 and TRBJ2-1, is SQTIHQWPATLVQPVGSPLSLECTVEGTSNPNLYWYRQAAGRGLQLLFYSVGIGQISSEVPQNLSASRPQDRQFILSSKKLLLSDSGFYLCAWSSTSYNEQFFGPGTRLTVL.

The chain recombines TRBV7-2 with TRBJ1-4; 7 nucleotides line up with TRBD1. The germline V gene has CDR1 SGHTA and CDR2 FQGNSA. This CDR3 has 14 amino acids. V shed 2 bases, J shed 7 bases, and the junction held 4 bases outside the gene matches. CDR3 sequence: CASSLTGAGEKLFF. In DNA form, the CDR3 reads TGTGCCAGCAGCTTAACAGGGGCGGGTGAAAAACTGTTTTTT.

The chain combines TRBV18 with TRBJ2-7, with 9 bases fitting TRBD1. With 0 bases clipped from V and 5 bases from J, the junction kept 2 bases outside the gene matches. The CDR3 has 14 residues. CDR1 is KGHSH, CDR2 LQKENI, per germline. In DNA form, the CDR3 reads TGTGCCAGCTCACCACCACAGGGGGCCAACGAGCAGTACTTC. Translated: CASSPPQGANEQYF.

The J gene is TRBJ2-1, the V gene TRBV6-2 or TRBV6-3; 7 bases are shared with TRBD1. J lost 9 bases, V lost 1 base, and 6 bases had no gene match. Looked up from germline, CDR1 is MNHEY and CDR2 is SVGEGT. The CDR3 is 14 residues long. The CDR3 spells CASSYFSGGGEQFF. In DNA, the CDR3 is TGTGCCAGCAGTTACTTCTCAGGGGGTGGTGAGCAGTTCTTC.

The gene calls are TRBV5-1 and TRBJ2-4; tentative D call: TRBD2 (7 bases). V lost 0 bases, J lost 3 bases, and 19 bases lay in between. CDR1 is SGHRS and CDR2 is YFSETQ in the germline V gene. The length of the CDR3 is 18 residues. This chain's CDR3 is CASSLAFGGAGIKNIQYF. The CDR3 region has the DNA TGCGCCAGCAGCTTGGCCTTTGGGGGGGCCGGAATCAAAAACATTCAGTACTTC.

The chain combines TRBV10-1 with TRBJ2-3; the D is unclear. The germline V and J ends were trimmed by 3 bases and 8 bases, with 12 bases remaining between them. Germline V lookup: CDR1 WNHNN, CDR2 SYGVQD (reference sequence). The CDR3 covers 13 residues. CDR3 sequence reads: CASSEPGALTQYF. The CDR3 bases are TGCGCCAGCAGTGAACCAGGTGCCCTTACGCAGTATTTT.

A few counts support this clone. The chain combines TRBV6-6 with TRBJ2-2; D unresolved. Germline CDR1 reads MNHNY; CDR2 reads SVGAGI (reference sequence). Trimming stripped 5 bases from V and 7 bases from J, with 11 bases between. CDR3 size: 13 residues. The CDR3 DNA follows: TGTGCCAGCAGTCGATCGGGCATCGGGGAGCTGTTTTTT. The encoded protein is CASSRSGIGELFF.

This sequence joins TRBV5-1 and TRBJ1-2; maybe TRBD1 (5 bases). The V end lost 1 base, the J end lost 4 bases, and 8 bases lay between the germline ends. Germline V lookup: CDR1 SGHRS, CDR2 YFSETQ. This CDR3 has 13 residues. The CDR3 nucleotides are TGCGCCAGCAGCTTGTGGGGCGGCTATGGCTACACCTTC. Its translation: CASSLWGGYGYTF.

The chain recombines TRBV5-6 with TRBJ2-5; D gene uncertain. The germline gives CDR1 SGHDT, CDR2 YYEEEE. V gave up 0 bases and J gave up 5 bases, with 11 bases separating them. This CDR3 region has 14 residues. CDR3 sequence (DNA): TGTGCCAGCAGCTTGGTGTCTAGTCGGGAGACCCAGTACTTC. Its translation is CASSLVSSRETQYF.

The chain joins TRBV2 to TRBJ1-5, with D possibly TRBD1 on 5 matching bases. The V end lost 4 bases, the J end lost 4 bases, and 17 bases lay between the germline ends. There are 16 residues in the CDR3. Germline V CDR1 and CDR2: SNHLY, FYNNEI. The CDR3 sequence is CASSGPGPEGNQPQHF. The CDR3, as DNA: TGTGCCAGCAGTGGCCCAGGGCCGGAGGGGAATCAGCCCCAGCATTTT.

The J gene is TRBJ1-4, the V gene TRBV4-1; TRBD1 matches 8 bases. CDR1 and CDR2 (germline): MGHRA, YSYEKL. J was trimmed by 7 bases and V by 4 bases; bases with no gene match: 11. This CDR3 has 16 amino acids. CDR3 coding DNA: TGCGCCAGCAGCCTCCAACAGGGGGATAGGGGTGAAAAACTGTTTTTT. It specifies CASSLQQGDRGEKLFF.

This rearrangement joins TRBV7-9 to TRBJ1-2; D not certain. Trimming pared 2 bases from V and 3 bases from J, leaving 10 bases between. This CDR3 has 14 residues. The germline gives CDR1 SEHNR, CDR2 FQNEAQ (reference sequence). The CDR3 DNA reads TGTGCCAGCAGCTTATATAACGGTGACTATGGCTACACCTTC. Translated, it gives CASSLYNGDYGYTF.